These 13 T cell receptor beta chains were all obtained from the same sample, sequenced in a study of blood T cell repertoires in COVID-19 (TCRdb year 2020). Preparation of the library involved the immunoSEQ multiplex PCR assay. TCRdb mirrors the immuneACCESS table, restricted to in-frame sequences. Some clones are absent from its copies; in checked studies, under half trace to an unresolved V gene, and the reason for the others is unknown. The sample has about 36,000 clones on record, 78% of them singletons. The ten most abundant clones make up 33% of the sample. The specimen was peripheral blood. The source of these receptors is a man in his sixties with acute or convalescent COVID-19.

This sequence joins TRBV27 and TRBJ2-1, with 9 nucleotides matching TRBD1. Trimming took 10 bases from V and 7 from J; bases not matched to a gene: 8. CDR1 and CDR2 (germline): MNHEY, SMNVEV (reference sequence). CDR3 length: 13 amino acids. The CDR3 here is CATRTGGINEQFF. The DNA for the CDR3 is TGTGCCACCAGAACAGGGGGCATAAATGAGCAGTTCTTC.

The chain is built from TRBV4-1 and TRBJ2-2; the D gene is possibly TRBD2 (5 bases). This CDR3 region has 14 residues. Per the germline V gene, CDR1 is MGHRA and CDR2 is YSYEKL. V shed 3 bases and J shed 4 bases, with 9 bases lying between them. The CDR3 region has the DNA TGCGCCAGCAGCCAGCGACGGGGCACCGGGGAGCTGTTTTTT. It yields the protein CASSQRRGTGELFF.

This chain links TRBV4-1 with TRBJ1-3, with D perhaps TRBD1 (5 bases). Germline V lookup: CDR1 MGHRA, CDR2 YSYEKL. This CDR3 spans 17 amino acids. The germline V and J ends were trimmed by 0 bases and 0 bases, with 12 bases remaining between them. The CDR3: CASSQEKGILSGNTIYF. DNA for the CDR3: TGCGCCAGCAGCCAAGAAAAGGGGATCCTCTCTGGAAACACCATATATTTT.

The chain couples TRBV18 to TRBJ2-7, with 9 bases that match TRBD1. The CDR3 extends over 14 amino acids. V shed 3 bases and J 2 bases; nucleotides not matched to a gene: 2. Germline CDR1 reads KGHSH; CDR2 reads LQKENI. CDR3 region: CASSPGTGTYEQYF. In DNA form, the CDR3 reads TGTGCCAGCTCACCCGGGACAGGGACCTACGAGCAGTACTTC.

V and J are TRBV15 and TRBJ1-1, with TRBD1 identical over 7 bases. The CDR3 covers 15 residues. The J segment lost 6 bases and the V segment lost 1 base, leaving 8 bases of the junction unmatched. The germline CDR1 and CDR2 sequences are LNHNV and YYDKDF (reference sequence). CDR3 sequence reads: CATSRGEQGYAEAFF. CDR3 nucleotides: TGTGCCACCAGCAGAGGAGAACAGGGGTATGCTGAAGCTTTCTTT.

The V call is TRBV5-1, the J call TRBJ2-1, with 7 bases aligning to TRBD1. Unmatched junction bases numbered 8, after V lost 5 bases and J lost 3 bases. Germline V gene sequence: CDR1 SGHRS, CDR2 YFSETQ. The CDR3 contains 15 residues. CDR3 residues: CASRQTGPIYNEQFF. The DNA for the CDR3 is TGCGCCAGCAGACAGACAGGGCCAATCTACAATGAGCAGTTCTTC.

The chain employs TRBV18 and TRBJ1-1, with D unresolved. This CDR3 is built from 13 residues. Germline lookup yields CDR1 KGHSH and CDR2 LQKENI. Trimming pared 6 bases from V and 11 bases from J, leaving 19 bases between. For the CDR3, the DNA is TGTGCCAGCTCGTCCTCGACTCCAGTAAGGGCTTTCTTT. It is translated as CASSSSTPVRAFF. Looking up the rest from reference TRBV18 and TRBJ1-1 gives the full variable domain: NAGVMQNPRHLVRRRGQEARLRCSPMKGHSHVYWYRQLPEEGLKFMVYLQKENIIDESGMPKERFSAEFPKEGPSILRIQQVVRGDSAAYFCASSSSTPVRAFFGQGTRLTVV.

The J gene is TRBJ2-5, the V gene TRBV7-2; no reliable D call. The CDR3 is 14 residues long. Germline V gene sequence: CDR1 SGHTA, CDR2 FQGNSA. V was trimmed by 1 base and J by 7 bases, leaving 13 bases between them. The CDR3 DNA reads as TGTGCCAGCAGCTTAGATCGAGGCCCCGGGACCCAGTACTTC. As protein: CASSLDRGPGTQYF. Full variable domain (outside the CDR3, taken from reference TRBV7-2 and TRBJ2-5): GAGVSQSPSNKVTEKGKDVELRCDPISGHTALYWYRQSLGQGLEFLIYFQGNSAPDKSGLPSDRFSAERTGGSVSTLTIQRTQQEDSAVYLCASSLDRGPGTQYFGPGTRLLVL.

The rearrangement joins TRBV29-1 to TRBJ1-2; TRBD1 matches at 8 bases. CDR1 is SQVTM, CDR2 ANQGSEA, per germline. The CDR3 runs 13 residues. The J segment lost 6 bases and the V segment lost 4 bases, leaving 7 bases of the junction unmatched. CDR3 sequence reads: CSVVRTGLHGYTF. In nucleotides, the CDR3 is TGCAGCGTTGTCCGGACAGGGCTCCATGGCTACACCTTC.

CDR3 region: CASSRSGTSYEQYF. The CDR3 DNA reads as TGTGCCAGCAGCCGAAGCGGGACCTCCTACGAGCAGTACTTC. The chain couples TRBV6-5 to TRBJ2-7; TRBD2 aligns across 7 bases. CDR3 length: 14 residues. CDR1 MNHEY and CDR2 SVGAGI come from the germline V gene. The V gene end was trimmed by 6 bases and the J gene end by 0 bases; junction bases not matched to a gene: 5.

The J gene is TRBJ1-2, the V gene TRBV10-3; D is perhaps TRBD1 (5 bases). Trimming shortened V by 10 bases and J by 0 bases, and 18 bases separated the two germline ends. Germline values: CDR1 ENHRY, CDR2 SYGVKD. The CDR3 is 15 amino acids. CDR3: CASGGQSLANYGYTF. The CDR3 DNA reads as TGTGCCAGCGGGGGTCAGTCCCTAGCTAACTATGGCTACACCTTC.

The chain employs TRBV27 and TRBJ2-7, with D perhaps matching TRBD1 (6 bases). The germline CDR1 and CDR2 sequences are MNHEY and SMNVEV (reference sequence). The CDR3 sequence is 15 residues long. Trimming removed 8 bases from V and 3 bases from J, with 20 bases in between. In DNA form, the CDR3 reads TGTGCCAGCGGCCCTCGAGGGGGAAGTTACTACGAGCAGTACTTC. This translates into CASGPRGGSYYEQYF.

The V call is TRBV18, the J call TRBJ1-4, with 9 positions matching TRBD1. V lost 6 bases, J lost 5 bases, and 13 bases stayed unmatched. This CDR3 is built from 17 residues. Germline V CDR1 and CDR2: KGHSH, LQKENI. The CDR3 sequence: CASSTGQGWGPNEKLFF. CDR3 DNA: TGTGCCAGCTCGACGGGACAGGGTTGGGGACCAAATGAAAAACTGTTTTTT.